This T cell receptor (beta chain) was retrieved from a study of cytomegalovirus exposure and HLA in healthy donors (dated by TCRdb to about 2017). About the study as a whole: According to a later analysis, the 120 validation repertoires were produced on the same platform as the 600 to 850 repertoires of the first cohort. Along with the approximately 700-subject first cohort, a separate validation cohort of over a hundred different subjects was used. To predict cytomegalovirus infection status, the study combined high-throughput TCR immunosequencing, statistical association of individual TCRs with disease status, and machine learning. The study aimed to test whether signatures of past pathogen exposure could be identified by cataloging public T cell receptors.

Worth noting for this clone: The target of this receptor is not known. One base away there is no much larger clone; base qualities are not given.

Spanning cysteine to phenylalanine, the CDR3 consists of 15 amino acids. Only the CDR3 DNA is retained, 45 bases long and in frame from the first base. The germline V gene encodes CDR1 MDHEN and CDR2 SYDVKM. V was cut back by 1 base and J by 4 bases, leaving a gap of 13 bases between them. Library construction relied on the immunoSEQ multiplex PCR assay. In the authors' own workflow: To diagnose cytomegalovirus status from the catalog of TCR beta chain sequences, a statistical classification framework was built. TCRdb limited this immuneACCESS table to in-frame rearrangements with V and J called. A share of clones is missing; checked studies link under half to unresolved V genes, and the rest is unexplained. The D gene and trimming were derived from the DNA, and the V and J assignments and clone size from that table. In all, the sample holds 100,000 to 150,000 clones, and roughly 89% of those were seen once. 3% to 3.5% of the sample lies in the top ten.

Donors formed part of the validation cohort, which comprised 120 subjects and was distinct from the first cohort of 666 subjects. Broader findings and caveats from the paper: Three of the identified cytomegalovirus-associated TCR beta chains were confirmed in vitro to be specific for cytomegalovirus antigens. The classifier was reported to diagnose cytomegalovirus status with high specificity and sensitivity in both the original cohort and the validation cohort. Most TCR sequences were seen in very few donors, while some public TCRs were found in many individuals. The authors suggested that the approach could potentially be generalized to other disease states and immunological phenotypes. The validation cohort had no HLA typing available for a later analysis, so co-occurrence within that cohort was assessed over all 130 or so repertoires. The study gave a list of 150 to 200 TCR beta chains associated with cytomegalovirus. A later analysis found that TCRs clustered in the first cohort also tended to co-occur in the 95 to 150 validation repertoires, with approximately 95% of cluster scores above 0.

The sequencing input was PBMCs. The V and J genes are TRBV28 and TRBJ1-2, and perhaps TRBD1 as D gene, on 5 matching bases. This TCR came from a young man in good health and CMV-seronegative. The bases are TGTGCCAGCAGTTTATTTGGCTTCGGGGGCTATGGCTACACCTTC. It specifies CASSLFGFGGYGYTF.